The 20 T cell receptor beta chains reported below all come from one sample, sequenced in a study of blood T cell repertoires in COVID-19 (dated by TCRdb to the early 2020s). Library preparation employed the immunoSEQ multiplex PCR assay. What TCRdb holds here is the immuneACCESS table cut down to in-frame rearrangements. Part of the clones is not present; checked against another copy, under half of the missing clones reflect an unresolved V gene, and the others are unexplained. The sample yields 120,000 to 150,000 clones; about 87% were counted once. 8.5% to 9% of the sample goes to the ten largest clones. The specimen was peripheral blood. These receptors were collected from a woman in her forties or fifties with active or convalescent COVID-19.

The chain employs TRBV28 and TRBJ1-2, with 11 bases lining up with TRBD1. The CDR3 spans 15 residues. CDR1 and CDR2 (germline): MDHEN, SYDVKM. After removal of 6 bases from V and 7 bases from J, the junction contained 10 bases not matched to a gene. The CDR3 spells CASRGQGAGRGGYTF. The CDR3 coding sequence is TGTGCCAGCAGAGGACAGGGGGCTGGGAGGGGTGGCTACACCTTC.

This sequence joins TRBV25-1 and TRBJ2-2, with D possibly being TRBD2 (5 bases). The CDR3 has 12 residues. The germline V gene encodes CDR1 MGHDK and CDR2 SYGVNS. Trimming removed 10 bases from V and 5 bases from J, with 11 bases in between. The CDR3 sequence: CATGVGTGELFF. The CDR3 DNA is TGTGCCACCGGGGTAGGGACCGGGGAGCTGTTTTTT.

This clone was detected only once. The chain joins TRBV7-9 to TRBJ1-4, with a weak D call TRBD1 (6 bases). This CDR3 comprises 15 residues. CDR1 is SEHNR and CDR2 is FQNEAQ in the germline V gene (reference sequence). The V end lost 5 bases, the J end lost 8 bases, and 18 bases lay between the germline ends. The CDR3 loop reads CASSQTLGGQEKLFF. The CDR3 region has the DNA TGTGCCAGCAGCCAAACTCTGGGGGGGCAGGAAAAACTGTTTTTT.

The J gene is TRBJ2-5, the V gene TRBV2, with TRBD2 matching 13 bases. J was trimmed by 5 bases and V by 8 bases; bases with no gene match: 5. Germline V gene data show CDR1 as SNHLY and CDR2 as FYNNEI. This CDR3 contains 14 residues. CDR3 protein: CASCRTSGGETQYF. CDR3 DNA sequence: TGTGCCAGCTGCAGGACTAGCGGGGGTGAGACCCAGTACTTC.

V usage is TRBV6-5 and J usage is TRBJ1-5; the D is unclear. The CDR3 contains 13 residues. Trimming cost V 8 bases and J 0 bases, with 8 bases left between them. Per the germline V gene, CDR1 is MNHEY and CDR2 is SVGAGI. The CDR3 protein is CASLGHSNQPQHF. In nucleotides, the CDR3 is TGTGCCAGCCTAGGCCATAGCAATCAGCCCCAGCATTTT.

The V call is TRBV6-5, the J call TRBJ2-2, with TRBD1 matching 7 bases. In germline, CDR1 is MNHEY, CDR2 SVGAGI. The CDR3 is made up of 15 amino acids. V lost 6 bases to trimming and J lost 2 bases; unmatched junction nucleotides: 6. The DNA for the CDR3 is TGTGCCAGCAGCCTCGGGACAGCCAACACCGGGGAGCTGTTTTTT. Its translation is CASSLGTANTGELFF.

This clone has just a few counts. Written as DNA, the CDR3 is TGTGCCAGCAGCTTAGGCGTCCAGGGCAGGTACGAGCAGTACTTC. Its translation: CASSLGVQGRYEQYF. J is TRBJ2-7 and V is TRBV11-3; TRBD1 might be the D (5 bases). Germline V gene lookup returns CDR1 SGHNT and CDR2 YENEEA. Deletions cut 1 base from V and 4 bases from J, with 14 bases between. This CDR3 contains 15 residues.

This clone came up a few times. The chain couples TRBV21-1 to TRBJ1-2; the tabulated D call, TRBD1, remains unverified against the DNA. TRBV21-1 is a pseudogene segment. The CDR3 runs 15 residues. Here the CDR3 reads CASSKVETGDYGYTF. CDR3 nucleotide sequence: TGTGCCAGCAGCAAAGTTGAGACAGGGGACTATGGCTACACCTTC.

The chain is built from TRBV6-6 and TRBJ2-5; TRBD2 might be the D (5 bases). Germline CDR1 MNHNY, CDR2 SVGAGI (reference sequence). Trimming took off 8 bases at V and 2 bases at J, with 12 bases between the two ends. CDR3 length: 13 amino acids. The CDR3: CASRTRSQETQYF. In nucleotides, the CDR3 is TGTGCCAGCCGGACTCGCTCTCAAGAGACCCAGTACTTC.

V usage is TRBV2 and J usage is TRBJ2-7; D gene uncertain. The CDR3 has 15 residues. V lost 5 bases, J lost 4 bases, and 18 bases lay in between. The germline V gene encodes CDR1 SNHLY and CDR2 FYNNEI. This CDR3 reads CASSTSPEQSYEQYF. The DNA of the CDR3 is TGTGCCAGCAGTACTTCCCCCGAGCAAAGTTACGAGCAGTACTTC.

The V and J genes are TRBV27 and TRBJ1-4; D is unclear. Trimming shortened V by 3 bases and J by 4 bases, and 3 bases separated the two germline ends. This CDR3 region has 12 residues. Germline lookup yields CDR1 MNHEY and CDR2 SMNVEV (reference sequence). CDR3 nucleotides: TGTGCCAGCAGTTTTATTAATGAAAAACTGTTTTTT. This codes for CASSFINEKLFF. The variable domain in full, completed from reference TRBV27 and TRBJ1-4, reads EAQVTQNPRYLITVTGKKLTVTCSQNMNHEYMSWYRQDPGLGLRQIYYSMNVEVTDKGDVPEGYKVSRKEKRNFPLILESPSPNQTSLYFCASSFINEKLFFGSGTQLSVL.

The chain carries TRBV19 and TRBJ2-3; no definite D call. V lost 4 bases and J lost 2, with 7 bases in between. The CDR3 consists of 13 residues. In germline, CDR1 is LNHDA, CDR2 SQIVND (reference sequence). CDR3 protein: CASSTDFTDTQYF. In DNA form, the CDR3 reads TGTGCCAGTAGTACCGACTTCACAGATACGCAGTATTTT.

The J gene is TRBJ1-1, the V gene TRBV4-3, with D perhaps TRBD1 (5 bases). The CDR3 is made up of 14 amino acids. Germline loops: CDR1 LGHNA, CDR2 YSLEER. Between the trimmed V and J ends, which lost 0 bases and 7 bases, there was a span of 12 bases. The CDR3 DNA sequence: TGCGCCAGCAGCCAAGATCGGGGGGGAGTTGAAGCTTTCTTT. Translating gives CASSQDRGGVEAFF.

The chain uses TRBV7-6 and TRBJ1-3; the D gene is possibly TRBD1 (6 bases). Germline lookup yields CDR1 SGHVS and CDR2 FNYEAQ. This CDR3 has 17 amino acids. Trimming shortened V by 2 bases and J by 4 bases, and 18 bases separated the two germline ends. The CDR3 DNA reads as TGTGCCAGCAGCTTAAGGGGGGGAAGGGGCCTGGGAAACACCATATATTTT. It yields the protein CASSLRGGRGLGNTIYF.

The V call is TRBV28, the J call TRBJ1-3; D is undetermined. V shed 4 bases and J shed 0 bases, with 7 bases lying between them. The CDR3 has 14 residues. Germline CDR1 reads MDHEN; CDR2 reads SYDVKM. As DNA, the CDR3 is TGTGCCAGCAGTTCGGGAACCTCTGGAAACACCATATATTTT. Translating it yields CASSSGTSGNTIYF. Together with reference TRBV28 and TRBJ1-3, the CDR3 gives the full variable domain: DVKVTQSSRYLVKRTGEKVFLECVQDMDHENMFWYRQDPGLGLRLIYFSYDVKMKEKGDIPEGYSVSREKKERFSLILESASTNQTSMYLCASSSGTSGNTIYFGEGSWLTVV.

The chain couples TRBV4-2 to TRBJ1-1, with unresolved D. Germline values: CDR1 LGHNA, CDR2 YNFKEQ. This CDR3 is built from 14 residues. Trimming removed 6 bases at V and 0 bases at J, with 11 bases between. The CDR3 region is CASSHGLMNTEAFF. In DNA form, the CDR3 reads TGTGCCAGCAGTCATGGACTCATGAACACTGAAGCTTTCTTT.

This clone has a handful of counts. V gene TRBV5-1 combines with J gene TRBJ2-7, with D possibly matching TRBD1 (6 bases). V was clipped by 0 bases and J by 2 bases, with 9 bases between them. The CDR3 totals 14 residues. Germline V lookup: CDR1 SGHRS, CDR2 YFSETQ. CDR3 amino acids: CASSLEQGPYEQYF. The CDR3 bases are TGCGCCAGCAGCTTGGAACAGGGCCCCTACGAGCAGTACTTC.

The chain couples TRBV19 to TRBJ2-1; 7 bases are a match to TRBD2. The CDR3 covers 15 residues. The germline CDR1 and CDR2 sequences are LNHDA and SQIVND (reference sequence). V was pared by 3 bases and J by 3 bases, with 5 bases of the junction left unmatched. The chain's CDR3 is CASSMGTTYYNEQFF. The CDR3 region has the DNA TGTGCCAGTAGTATGGGGACTACTTACTACAATGAGCAGTTCTTC.

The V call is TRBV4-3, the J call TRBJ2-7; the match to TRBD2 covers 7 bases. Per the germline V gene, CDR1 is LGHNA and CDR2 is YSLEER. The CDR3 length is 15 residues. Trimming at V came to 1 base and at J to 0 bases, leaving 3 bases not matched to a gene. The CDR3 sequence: CASSQAASGSYEQYF. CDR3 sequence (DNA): TGCGCCAGCAGCCAAGCCGCTAGCGGCTCCTACGAGCAGTACTTC.

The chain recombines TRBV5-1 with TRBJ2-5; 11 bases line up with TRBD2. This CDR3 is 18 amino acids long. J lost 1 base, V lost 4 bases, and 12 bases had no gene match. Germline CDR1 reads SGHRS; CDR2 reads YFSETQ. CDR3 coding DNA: TGCGCCAGCAGCGCTTCGGGGCTAGCGGGGGGTTTCCAAGAGACCCAGTACTTC. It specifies CASSASGLAGGFQETQYF.